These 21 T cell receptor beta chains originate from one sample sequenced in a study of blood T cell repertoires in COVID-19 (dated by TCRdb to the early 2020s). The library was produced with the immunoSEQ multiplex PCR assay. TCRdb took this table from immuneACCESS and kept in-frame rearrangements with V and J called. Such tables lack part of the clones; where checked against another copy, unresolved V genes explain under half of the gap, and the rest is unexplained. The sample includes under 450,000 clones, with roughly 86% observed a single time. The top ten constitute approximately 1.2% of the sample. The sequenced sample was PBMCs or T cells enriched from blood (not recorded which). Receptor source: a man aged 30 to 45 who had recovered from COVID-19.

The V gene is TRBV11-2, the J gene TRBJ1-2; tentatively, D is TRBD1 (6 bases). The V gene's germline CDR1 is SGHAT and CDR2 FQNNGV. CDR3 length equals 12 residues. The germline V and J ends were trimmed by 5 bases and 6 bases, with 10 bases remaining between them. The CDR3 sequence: CASSVSGDGYTF. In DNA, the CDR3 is TGTGCCAGCAGCGTATCAGGGGATGGCTACACCTTC.

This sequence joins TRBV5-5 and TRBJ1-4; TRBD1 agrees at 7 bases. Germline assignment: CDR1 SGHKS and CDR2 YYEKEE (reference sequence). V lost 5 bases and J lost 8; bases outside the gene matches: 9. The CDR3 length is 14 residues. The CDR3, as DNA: TGTGCCAGCAGAAACGACAGGGCCGGCGAAAAACTGTTTTTT. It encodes CASRNDRAGEKLFF.

DNA of the CDR3: TGCGCCAGCAGCCGAGGGGACAGGGAAGAATACGAGCAGTACTTC. Translation: CASSRGDREEYEQYF. The chain has TRBV5-1 and TRBJ2-7; TRBD1 matches 9 bases. J was trimmed by 4 bases and V by 4 bases; bases with no gene match: 9. Germline CDR1 is SGHRS and CDR2 is YFSETQ. The CDR3 consists of 15 residues.

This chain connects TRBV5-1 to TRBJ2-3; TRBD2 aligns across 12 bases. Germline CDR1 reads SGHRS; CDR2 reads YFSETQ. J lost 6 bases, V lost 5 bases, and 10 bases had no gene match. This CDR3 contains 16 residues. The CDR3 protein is CASSRRLAGASDTQYF. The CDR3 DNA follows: TGCGCCAGCAGTCGGAGACTAGCGGGGGCGAGCGATACGCAGTATTTT.

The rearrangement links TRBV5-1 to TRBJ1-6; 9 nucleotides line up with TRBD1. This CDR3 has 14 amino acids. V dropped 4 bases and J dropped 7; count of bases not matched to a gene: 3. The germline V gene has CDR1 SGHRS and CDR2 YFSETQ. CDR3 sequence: CASSTGQGNSPLHF. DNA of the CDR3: TGCGCCAGCAGCACCGGACAGGGGAATTCACCCCTCCACTTT. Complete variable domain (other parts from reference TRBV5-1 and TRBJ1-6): KAGVTQTPRYLIKTRGQQVTLSCSPISGHRSVSWYQQTPGQGLQFLFEYFSETQRNKGNFPGRFSGRQFSNSRSEMNVSTLELGDSALYLCASSTGQGNSPLHFGNGTRLTVT.

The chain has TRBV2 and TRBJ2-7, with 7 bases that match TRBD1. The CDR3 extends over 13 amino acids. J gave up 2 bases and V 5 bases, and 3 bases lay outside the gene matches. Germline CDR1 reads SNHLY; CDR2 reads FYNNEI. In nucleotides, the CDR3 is TGTGCCAGCAGTACTACAGGGGCCTACGAGCAGTACTTC. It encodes CASSTTGAYEQYF.

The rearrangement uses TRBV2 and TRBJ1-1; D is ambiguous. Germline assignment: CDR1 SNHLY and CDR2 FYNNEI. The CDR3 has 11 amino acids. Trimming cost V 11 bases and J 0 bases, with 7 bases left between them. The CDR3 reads CADNMNTEAFF. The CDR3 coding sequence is TGTGCCGACAACATGAACACTGAAGCTTTCTTT.

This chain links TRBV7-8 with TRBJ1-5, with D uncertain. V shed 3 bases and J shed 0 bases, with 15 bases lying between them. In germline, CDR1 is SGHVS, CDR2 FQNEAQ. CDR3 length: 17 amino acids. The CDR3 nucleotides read TGTGCCAGCAGCTTCTTAGCGGCGGGCAATAGCAATCAGCCCCAGCATTTT. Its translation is CASSFLAAGNSNQPQHF.

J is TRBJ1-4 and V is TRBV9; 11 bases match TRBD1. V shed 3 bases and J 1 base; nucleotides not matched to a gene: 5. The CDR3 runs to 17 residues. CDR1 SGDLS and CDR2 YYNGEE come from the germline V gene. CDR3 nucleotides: TGTGCCAGCAGCGCCGGGACAGGGGGTGGAACTAATGAAAAACTGTTTTTT. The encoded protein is CASSAGTGGGTNEKLFF.

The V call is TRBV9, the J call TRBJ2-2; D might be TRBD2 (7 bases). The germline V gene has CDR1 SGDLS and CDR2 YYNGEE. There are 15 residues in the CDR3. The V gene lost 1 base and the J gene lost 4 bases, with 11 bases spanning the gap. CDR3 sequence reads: CASSVRGASTGELFF. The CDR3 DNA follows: TGTGCCAGCAGCGTACGGGGGGCGAGCACCGGGGAGCTGTTTTTT.

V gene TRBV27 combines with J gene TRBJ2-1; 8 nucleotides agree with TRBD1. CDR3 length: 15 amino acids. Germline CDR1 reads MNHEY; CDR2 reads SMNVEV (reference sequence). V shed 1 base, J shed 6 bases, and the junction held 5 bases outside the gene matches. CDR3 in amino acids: CASSLYGGTGNEQFF. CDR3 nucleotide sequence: TGTGCCAGCAGTTTATATGGTGGGACAGGCAATGAGCAGTTCTTC.

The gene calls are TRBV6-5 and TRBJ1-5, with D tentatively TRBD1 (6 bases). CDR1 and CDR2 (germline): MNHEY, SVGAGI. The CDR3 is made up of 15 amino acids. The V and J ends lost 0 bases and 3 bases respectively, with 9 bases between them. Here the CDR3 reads CASSYSQGTNQPQHF. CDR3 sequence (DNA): TGTGCCAGCAGTTACTCGCAGGGGACCAATCAGCCCCAGCATTTT.

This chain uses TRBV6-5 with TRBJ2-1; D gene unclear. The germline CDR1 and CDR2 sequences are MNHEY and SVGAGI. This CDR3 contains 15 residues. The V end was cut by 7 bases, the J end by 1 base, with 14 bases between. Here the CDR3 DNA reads TGTGCCAGCATCCACTTCCTCTGGTCCTACAATGAGCAGTTCTTC. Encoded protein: CASIHFLWSYNEQFF.

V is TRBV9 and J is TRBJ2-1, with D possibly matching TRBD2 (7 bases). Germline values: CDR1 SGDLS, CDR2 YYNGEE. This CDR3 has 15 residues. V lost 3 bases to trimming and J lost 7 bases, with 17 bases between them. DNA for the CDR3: TGTGCCAGCAGCGGAGTGGGGGGGCTGTGGAATGAGCAGTTCTTC. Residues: CASSGVGGLWNEQFF.

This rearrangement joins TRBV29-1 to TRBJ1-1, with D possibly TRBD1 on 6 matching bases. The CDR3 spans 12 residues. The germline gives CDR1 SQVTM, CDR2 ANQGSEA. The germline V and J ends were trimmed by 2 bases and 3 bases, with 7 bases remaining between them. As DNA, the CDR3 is TGCAGCGTTGAAAGACAGGACACTGAAGCTTTCTTT. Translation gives CSVERQDTEAFF.

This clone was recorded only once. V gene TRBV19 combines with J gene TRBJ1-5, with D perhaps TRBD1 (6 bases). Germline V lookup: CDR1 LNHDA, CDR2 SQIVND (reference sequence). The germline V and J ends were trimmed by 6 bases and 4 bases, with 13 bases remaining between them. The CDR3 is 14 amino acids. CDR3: CASRPDRSNQPQHF. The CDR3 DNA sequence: TGTGCCAGTAGGCCCGACAGGTCAAATCAGCCCCAGCATTTT.

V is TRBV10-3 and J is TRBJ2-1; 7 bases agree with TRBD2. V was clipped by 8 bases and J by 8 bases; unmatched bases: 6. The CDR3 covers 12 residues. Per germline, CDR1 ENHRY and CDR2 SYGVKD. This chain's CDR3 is CAIRTRGDEQFF. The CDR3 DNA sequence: TGTGCCATCCGGACTAGAGGGGATGAGCAGTTCTTC.

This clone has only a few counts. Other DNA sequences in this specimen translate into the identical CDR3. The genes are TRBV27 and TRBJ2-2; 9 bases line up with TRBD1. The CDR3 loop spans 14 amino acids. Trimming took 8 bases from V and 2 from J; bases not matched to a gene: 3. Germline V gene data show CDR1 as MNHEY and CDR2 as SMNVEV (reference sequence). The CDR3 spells CASSTGGNTGELFF. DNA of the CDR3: TGTGCCAGCTCAACAGGGGGCAACACCGGGGAGCTGTTTTTT.

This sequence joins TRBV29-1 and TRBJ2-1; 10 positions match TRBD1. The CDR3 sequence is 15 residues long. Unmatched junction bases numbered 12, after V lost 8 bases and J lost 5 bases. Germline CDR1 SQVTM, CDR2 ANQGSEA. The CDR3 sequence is CSLTVGTGAHNEQFF. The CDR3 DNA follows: TGCAGCCTTACGGTGGGGACAGGGGCCCACAATGAGCAGTTCTTC.

The CDR3 loop reads CASSPAGGWGTEAFF. CDR3 DNA: TGTGCCAGCAGCCCCGCAGGGGGCTGGGGCACTGAAGCTTTCTTT. V is TRBV28 and J is TRBJ1-1; 8 positions agree with TRBD1. Germline-derived CDR1 and CDR2 are MDHEN and SYDVKM. J gave up 4 bases and V 6 bases, and 10 bases lay outside the gene matches. The CDR3 extends over 15 amino acids.

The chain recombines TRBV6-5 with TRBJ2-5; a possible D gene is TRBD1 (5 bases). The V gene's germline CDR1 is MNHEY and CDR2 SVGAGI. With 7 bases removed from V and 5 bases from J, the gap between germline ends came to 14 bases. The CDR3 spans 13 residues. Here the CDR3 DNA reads TGTGCCAGCAAAGGACAATCTCTGGAGACCCAGTACTTC. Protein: CASKGQSLETQYF.